The 18 T cell receptor beta chains below all came from one sample that was sequenced in a study of neoadjuvant anti-PD-1 for oral cavity cancer (dated by TCRdb to 2020 to 2023). Read against the paper, the sample's time point label means: after neoadjuvant nivolumab, at surgical resection. The library was built by means of the immunoSEQ multiplex PCR assay. The clones in this table, taken by TCRdb from immuneACCESS, are in-frame only. Not every clone is retained; where verified, under half of the shortfall comes from an unresolved V gene, and the cause of the rest is unknown. The sample table lists roughly 46,000 clones, 75% to 80% of them with a count of one. The top ten constitute around 4.8% of the sample. The source was PBMCs, collected after nivolumab (anti-PD-1) treatment. The source is a person aged 40 to 85 with oral cavity squamous cell carcinoma.

The V gene is TRBV12-5, the J gene TRBJ2-5; D is tentatively TRBD1 or TRBD2 (5 bases each). Germline loops: CDR1 LGHNT, CDR2 FRNRAP. There are 15 residues in the CDR3. V dropped 8 bases and J dropped 1 base, with 17 bases sitting between them. The CDR3 coding sequence is TGTGCTAGTAGCTTGTCCGGGGCCCTCCAAGAGACCCAGTACTTC. Its translation: CASSLSGALQETQYF.

The rearrangement joins TRBV7-3 to TRBJ1-1, with no clear D. This CDR3 is 16 amino acids long. The germline V gene encodes CDR1 SGHTA and CDR2 FQGTGA. Trimming shortened V by 2 bases and J by 0 bases, and 13 bases separated the two germline ends. The CDR3 sequence is CASSLGSARMNTEAFF. The CDR3 DNA follows: TGTGCCAGCAGCTTAGGCTCTGCCAGAATGAACACTGAAGCTTTCTTT.

V gene TRBV13 combines with J gene TRBJ2-1, with 7 bases lining up with TRBD2. This CDR3 spans 17 amino acids. Germline lookup yields CDR1 PRHDT and CDR2 FYEKMQ (reference sequence). Unmatched junction bases numbered 22, after V lost 5 bases and J lost 12 bases. The CDR3: CASSPRTLGGVRWGQFF. CDR3 bases: TGTGCCAGCAGCCCCCGGACCCTTGGGGGGGTCCGGTGGGGGCAGTTCTTC.

V usage is TRBV7-9 and J usage is TRBJ2-5, with 10 positions matching TRBD2. The trim removed 4 bases at V and 5 bases at J, leaving 7 bases unmatched. CDR3 length: 15 amino acids. Germline-derived CDR1 and CDR2 are SEHNR and FQNEAQ (reference sequence). CDR3 region: CASSSLAGGRETQYF. CDR3 in DNA: TGTGCCAGCAGCTCTTTAGCGGGAGGACGGGAGACCCAGTACTTC.

This clone has only one observation. The rearrangement joins TRBV2 to TRBJ1-5, with D unresolved. Germline V CDR1 and CDR2: SNHLY, FYNNEI. Trimming left V 8 bases short and J 3 bases short, with 11 bases between. The CDR3 length is 13 residues. CDR3 protein: CASVQDSNQPQHF. DNA of the CDR3: TGTGCCAGCGTCCAGGACTCCAATCAGCCCCAGCATTTT.

The CDR3 protein is CASTITTGINYGYTF. The DNA of the CDR3 is TGTGCCAGTACCATTACTACCGGGATAAACTATGGCTACACCTTC. The chain is built from TRBV19 and TRBJ1-2; D gene ambiguous. Germline values: CDR1 LNHDA, CDR2 SQIVND (reference sequence). The CDR3 has 15 amino acids. Trimming cost V 7 bases and J 2 bases, with 17 bases left between them.

V is TRBV7-2 and J is TRBJ1-3; D unclear. The CDR3 sequence is 14 residues long. Trimming removed 5 bases from V and 4 bases from J, with 12 bases in between. CDR1 and CDR2 from the germline V gene are SGHTA and FQGNSA. The CDR3 loop is CASSQMSVGNTIYF. In DNA, the CDR3 is TGTGCCAGCAGCCAGATGTCGGTCGGAAACACCATATATTTT.

The chain couples TRBV4-2 to TRBJ2-2, with TRBD1 as a possible D gene (5 bases). This CDR3 has 15 residues. Germline CDR1 LGHNA, CDR2 YNFKEQ. V was trimmed by 1 base and J by 3 bases, leaving 9 bases between them. CDR3 protein: CASSQVGRDTGELFF. CDR3 coding DNA: TGTGCCAGCAGCCAAGTGGGCAGGGACACCGGGGAGCTGTTTTTT.

This chain uses TRBV7-3 with TRBJ2-1; 8 bases map to TRBD2. The V gene end was trimmed by 3 bases and the J gene end by 7 bases; junction bases not matched to a gene: 8. CDR1 is SGHTA and CDR2 is FQGTGA in the germline V gene. The length of the CDR3 is 15 residues. The DNA for the CDR3 is TGTGCCAGCAGCTTTAGTCTAGCGGGCAATAATGAGCAGTTCTTC. This encodes CASSFSLAGNNEQFF. Combining the CDR3 with reference TRBV7-3 and TRBJ2-1 gives the whole variable domain GAGVSQTPSNKVTEKGKYVELRCDPISGHTALYWYRQSLGQGPEFLIYFQGTGAADDSGLPNDRFFAVRPEGSVSTLKIQRTERGDSAVYLCASSFSLAGNNEQFFGPGTRLTVL.

This clone was recorded once. The rearrangement links TRBV6-1 to TRBJ2-2; D not certain. V lost 3 bases and J 6 bases, leaving 2 bases between the germline ends. The CDR3 is made up of 11 amino acids. From germline, CDR1 is MNHNS and CDR2 SASEGT. CDR3 loop: CASSDPGELFF. The CDR3 DNA reads TGTGCCAGCAGTGATCCCGGGGAGCTGTTTTTT.

This clone was observed a few times. This rearrangement joins TRBV7-9 to TRBJ2-7; 9 bases match TRBD1. Germline V lookup: CDR1 SEHNR, CDR2 FQNEAQ (reference sequence). The CDR3 is 14 residues long. V lost 4 bases, J lost 2 bases, and 3 bases stayed unmatched. CDR3 in DNA: TGTGCCAGCAGCTCGGGACAGGGCGCCTACGAGCAGTACTTC. Protein: CASSSGQGAYEQYF.

The chain employs TRBV29-1 and TRBJ2-7; 7 nucleotides align to TRBD1. The CDR3 runs 12 residues. Germline V gives CDR1 SQVTM, CDR2 ANQGSEA. The V gene end was trimmed by 7 bases and the J gene end by 0 bases; junction bases not matched to a gene: 3. The CDR3: CSAGQSSYEQYF. For the CDR3, the DNA is TGCAGCGCGGGACAGAGCTCCTACGAGCAGTACTTC.

As regards this clone: The junction departs from germline at one end; a sequencing error may be responsible. The chain employs TRBV5-1 and TRBJ2-5; D may be TRBD2 (5 bases). Germline CDR1 is SGHRS and CDR2 is YFSETQ. This CDR3 region has 14 residues. CDR3 amino acids: CASSILDYQETQYF. The CDR3 nucleotides read TGCGCCAGCAGCATCCTTGACTACCAGGAGACCCAGTACTTC.

This chain links TRBV5-4 with TRBJ2-7; tentatively, D is TRBD1 (5 bases). V lost 2 bases, J lost 3 bases, and 9 bases lay in between. Germline V gene data show CDR1 as SGHNT and CDR2 as YYREEE (reference sequence). This CDR3 has 13 amino acids. The CDR3 DNA follows: TGTGCCAGCAGCTTTGACAGTGGCTACGAGCAGTACTTC. Protein: CASSFDSGYEQYF.

This chain connects TRBV5-8 to TRBJ1-1; D unclear. V gave up 1 base and J gave up 9 bases, with 10 bases separating them. Per germline, CDR1 SGHTS and CDR2 YDEGEE. The CDR3 consists of 12 residues. The CDR3 reads CASSLRSAKAFF. CDR3 nucleotide sequence: TGTGCCAGCAGCTTGAGGTCAGCGAAAGCTTTCTTT.

This clone was seen more than once but under ten times. This chain joins TRBV25-1 and TRBJ2-7, with a tentative D call TRBD1 (5 bases). CDR3 length: 12 residues. Germline values: CDR1 MGHDK, CDR2 SYGVNS. Trimming stripped 4 bases from V and 2 bases from J, with 6 bases between. The CDR3 DNA sequence: TGTGCCAGCAGTGGGACAACCTACGAGCAGTACTTC. This codes for CASSGTTYEQYF.

J is TRBJ2-6 and V is TRBV7-3; a possible D gene is TRBD2 (6 bases). CDR3 length: 15 residues. Germline V gene data show CDR1 as SGHTA and CDR2 as FQGTGA. V lost 1 base and J lost 2, with 6 bases in between. CDR3 nucleotide sequence: TGTGCCAGCAGCTTAAGGGAGGCTGGGGCCAACGTCCTGACTTTC. Translating it yields CASSLREAGANVLTF.

The rearrangement joins TRBV5-1 to TRBJ1-1, with 10 nucleotides matching TRBD1. The CDR3 is 14 amino acids. V shed 2 bases and J 7 bases; nucleotides not matched to a gene: 5. Germline CDR1 SGHRS, CDR2 YFSETQ. The DNA of the CDR3 is TGCGCCAGCAGCTTCCGACAGGGGGCGGTTGAAGCTTTCTTT. Its protein is CASSFRQGAVEAFF. Supplemented by reference TRBV5-1 and TRBJ1-1, the full variable domain reads KAGVTQTPRYLIKTRGQQVTLSCSPISGHRSVSWYQQTPGQGLQFLFEYFSETQRNKGNFPGRFSGRQFSNSRSEMNVSTLELGDSALYLCASSFRQGAVEAFFGQGTRLTVV.